This TCR beta chain was documented in a study of blood T cell repertoires in COVID-19 (dated by TCRdb to about 2020). Regarding the complete study: Samples covering the acute and convalescent phases of COVID-19 were provided by collaborators in the United States, Italy and Spain. The material from the prospective study consisted of cDNA or gDNA derived from T cells, B-cell-depleted T cells, or PBMCs. Subjects who had been exposed to COVID-19, were actively infected with it, or had recovered from it provided the deeply sampled blood TCRbeta repertoires that made up the dataset. The repertoires were released in a freely available public database intended as a resource for research on the immune response to SARS-CoV-2. The samples were drawn from the first 160 participants of the ongoing ImmuneRACE study and from roughly 1,300 subjects provided by 6 global collaborators. A de-identified subject ID, COVID-19 status, age in years and sex were almost always included in the sample metadata. Where HLA class I and class II types were available, the types were taken from metadata supplied by the sample provider, not from assay-based typing.

From the germline V gene, CDR1 is MDHEN and CDR2 is SYDVKM. The junction shows trimming of 7 bases on V and 6 bases on J, plus 13 bases between the germline ends. The CDR3 starts with the cysteine, ends with the phenylalanine, and has 12 residues. This entry keeps only the CDR3 DNA: 36 bases, framed from base 1. On this clone itself: Its antigen is still unknown. Per-nucleotide qualities are absent, and no much larger clonotype sits a single base away.

Results and caveats for the whole study, not just this receptor: The quantity of clinical and demographic metadata differed by source and by participant and was supplied without curation.

TCRbeta CDR3 regions were amplified from genomic DNA using the immunoSEQ Assay, a bias-controlled multiplex PCR. Regarding the original processing steps: Within the assay, amplification of reference gene primers was used to estimate how many nucleated cells each sample contained. To quantify the absolute abundance of each unique TCRbeta CDR3 rearrangement, sequence reads were collapsed and filtered. For each sample, productive Simpson clonality was calculated as the square root of Simpson's diversity index across productive rearrangements. Here the immuneACCESS table is served through TCRdb, limited to in-frame sequences with V and J called. Missing clones are a known gap in these copies; in checked studies unresolved V genes cover under half, and the rest lacks a known reason. V and J calls plus clone size are reproduced from that table; the DNA served to infer D and trimming. In this sample the table shows over 200,000 clones, 80% to 90% of which occur a single time. 5.7% of the sample lies in the top ten.

The collaborating institutions used their own protocols to collect whole blood in K2EDTA tubes. For TCRbeta analysis, collaborator samples were shipped as frozen whole blood, as isolated PBMCs, or as DNA extracted from either sample type. Material for sequencing was peripheral blood. This clonotype originated in a man older than 75 with acute or convalescent COVID-19. The chain links TRBV28 with TRBJ2-7, and possibly TRBD2, on 5 matching bases. The nucleotides are TGTGCCAGCAACTTCCGAGGGAGCGAGCAGTACTTC. This gives the protein CASNFRGSEQYF.